These 21 T cell receptor beta chains originate from one sample sequenced in a study of CD8 T cells in ankylosing spondylitis. Via MiXCR, TCRdb re-called the 5' RACE reads, giving one row per CDR3 protein. The data show around 490,000 distinct CDR3 sequences, with approximately 5.3% seen just once and around 3.5% held by the top ten. Study-wide findings and caveats: Seemingly distinctive of ankylosing spondylitis blood was a TCR beta motif formed by eight highly homologous variants.

Their recognized antigens are unknown. Material: blood, either unsorted or a sorted T cell fraction (not recorded which). Every receptor here comes from a male donor with ankylosing spondylitis.

The sample holds many counts of this clonotype. The chain couples TRBV5-1 to TRBJ2-7; 11 positions agree with TRBD1. V shed 4 bases, J shed 5 bases, and the junction held 11 bases outside the gene matches. The CDR3 contains 16 residues. Germline V CDR1 and CDR2: SGHRS, YFSETQ. The CDR3 DNA reads as TGCGCCAGCAGCCTGACTCAGGACAGGGGGCTCAACGAGCAGTACTTC. Protein product: CASSLTQDRGLNEQYF.

This clonotype was recorded many times. This chain joins TRBV11-2 and TRBJ1-3; 9 positions agree with TRBD1. CDR3 length: 18 residues. Trimming at V came to 6 bases and at J to 0 bases, leaving 12 bases not matched to a gene. Germline-derived CDR1 and CDR2 are SGHAT and FQNNGV. CDR3: CASRPPTGGFSSGNTIYF. Written as DNA, the CDR3 is TGTGCCAGCAGACCACCGACAGGGGGTTTTAGCTCTGGAAACACCATATATTTT.

The sample holds many counts of this clonotype. The gene calls are TRBV28 and TRBJ1-6; TRBD1 agrees at 8 bases. This CDR3 has 18 amino acids. The V gene's germline CDR1 is MDHEN and CDR2 SYDVKM. V lost 4 bases to trimming and J lost 1 base; unmatched junction nucleotides: 9. CDR3 DNA sequence: TGTGCCAGCAGTTCTTATCAGGGGGCAGGATCCTATAATTCACCCCTCCACTTT. It encodes CASSSYQGAGSYNSPLHF.

This clonotype was observed at least ten times. The gene calls are TRBV7-2 and TRBJ2-4; 8 positions agree with TRBD1. With 2 bases clipped from V and 0 bases from J, the junction kept 6 bases outside the gene matches. Germline V gene data show CDR1 as SGHTA and CDR2 as FQGNSA. The CDR3 loop spans 17 amino acids. The DNA for the CDR3 is TGTGCCAGCAGCTTAACCACCGGACAGGGAGCCAAAAACATTCAGTACTTC. Translation: CASSLTTGQGAKNIQYF.

This rearrangement joins TRBV7-9 to TRBJ2-2; D is ambiguous. The CDR3 is made up of 14 amino acids. The germline V gene has CDR1 SEHNR and CDR2 FQNEAQ (reference sequence). V was pared by 8 bases and J by 6 bases, with 16 bases between. The CDR3 DNA follows: TGTGCCAGCTTAGGGCAGGTGAAGGCCGGGGAGCTGTTTTTT. Protein: CASLGQVKAGELFF.

This clonotype has ten or more counts. V usage is TRBV28 and J usage is TRBJ2-2, with unresolved D. Germline lookup yields CDR1 MDHEN and CDR2 SYDVKM. There are 10 residues in the CDR3. V lost 6 bases and J 8 bases, leaving 4 bases between the germline ends. The CDR3 sequence: CASSRGELFF. The CDR3, as DNA: TGTGCCAGCAGCCGGGGGGAGCTGTTTTTT.

This clonotype came up many times. This chain links TRBV20-1 with TRBJ2-7; 10 positions agree with TRBD2. The CDR3 loop spans 15 amino acids. Germline CDR1 reads DFQATT; CDR2 reads SNEGSKA (reference sequence). The V segment lost 5 bases and the J segment 2 bases; nucleotides outside the gene matches: 9. CDR3 loop: CSAADVGTSAYEQYF. DNA for the CDR3: TGCAGTGCTGCGGATGTGGGGACTAGCGCCTACGAGCAGTACTTC.

There are many counts of this clonotype. The chain recombines TRBV20-1 with TRBJ2-3; TRBD2 matches at 7 bases. Germline-derived CDR1 and CDR2 are DFQATT and SNEGSKA (reference sequence). Trimming removed 3 bases from V and 0 bases from J; junction bases left unmatched: 6. There are 15 residues in the CDR3. The CDR3 loop is CSASRAGASTDTQYF. The DNA for the CDR3 is TGCAGTGCTAGTCGGGCGGGAGCTAGCACAGATACGCAGTATTTT.

CDR3 protein: CATGLGQGAERSNQPQHF. The CDR3 DNA reads TGTGCCACAGGCCTGGGACAGGGGGCCGAGAGGAGCAATCAGCCCCAGCATTTT. The chain couples TRBV10-3 to TRBJ1-5; 12 bases line up with TRBD1. CDR1 ENHRY and CDR2 SYGVKD come from the germline V gene. J was trimmed by 1 base and V by 10 bases; bases with no gene match: 14. The CDR3 length is 18 residues.

There are many counts of this clonotype. This chain's CDR3 is CRESFNTEAFF. In DNA, the CDR3 is TGCAGGGAAAGTTTTAACACTGAAGCTTTCTTT. The chain has TRBV29-1 and TRBJ1-1; D call uncertain. The CDR3 consists of 11 residues. Per germline, CDR1 SQVTM and CDR2 ANQGSEA.

Ten or more counts support this clonotype. The chain couples TRBV5-1 to TRBJ2-1, with 9 positions matching TRBD1. CDR1 is SGHRS, CDR2 YFSETQ, per germline. CDR3 size: 15 residues. V lost 0 bases, J lost 7 bases, and 5 bases stayed unmatched. CDR3 residues: CASSLEDRGENEQFF. The CDR3 bases are TGCGCCAGCAGCTTGGAGGACAGGGGTGAAAATGAGCAGTTCTTC. Supplemented by reference TRBV5-1 and TRBJ2-1, the full variable domain reads KAGVTQTPRYLIKTRGQQVTLSCSPISGHRSVSWYQQTPGQGLQFLFEYFSETQRNKGNFPGRFSGRQFSNSRSEMNVSTLELGDSALYLCASSLEDRGENEQFFGPGTRLTVL.

This rearrangement joins TRBV5-1 to TRBJ1-1, with D unclear. The ends were cut back, 2 bases at V and 2 bases at J, with 7 bases in the middle. In germline, CDR1 is SGHRS, CDR2 YFSETQ. This CDR3 spans 13 amino acids. DNA for the CDR3: TGCGCCAGCAGCTTTGACTTCAACACTGAAGCTTTCTTT. Translated, it gives CASSFDFNTEAFF. Variable domain in full (rest from reference TRBV5-1 and TRBJ1-1): KAGVTQTPRYLIKTRGQQVTLSCSPISGHRSVSWYQQTPGQGLQFLFEYFSETQRNKGNFPGRFSGRQFSNSRSEMNVSTLELGDSALYLCASSFDFNTEAFFGQGTRLTVV.

This clonotype was detected a few times. This sequence joins TRBV12-3 or TRBV12-4 and TRBJ1-1; 7 positions agree with TRBD1. The CDR3 is made up of 16 amino acids. Trimming at V came to 4 bases and at J to 0 bases, leaving 8 bases not matched to a gene. CDR3 coding DNA: TGTGCCAGCAGTTCGGAGACAGGGTTTATGAACACTGAAGCTTTCTTT. Its translation is CASSSETGFMNTEAFF.

This clonotype was detected ten times or more. CDR3 coding DNA: TGCGCCAGCAGCTTGGGGGCGGTAAGAGGGAATGAGCAGTTCTTC. Encoded protein: CASSLGAVRGNEQFF. V gene TRBV5-1 combines with J gene TRBJ2-1; possible D gene TRBD2, 5 bases. The length of the CDR3 is 15 residues. CDR1 is SGHRS and CDR2 is YFSETQ in the germline V gene. Trimming pared 0 bases from V and 7 bases from J, leaving 14 bases between.

This clonotype has a handful of counts. The chain recombines TRBV20-1 with TRBJ2-3; TRBD2 matches at 14 bases. The CDR3 length is 18 residues. The junction had 15 bases not matched to a gene; V was cut back by 6 bases and J by 4 bases. Germline CDR1 reads DFQATT; CDR2 reads SNEGSKA (reference sequence). The CDR3, as DNA: TGCAGTGCCAGGGGACTAGCGGGGGAAAGGTACATCGCAGATACGCAGTATTTT. Its protein is CSARGLAGERYIADTQYF.

Remarks on this clonotype: A much larger clone sits a single nucleotide away, making a read error possible. The V call is TRBV12-3 or TRBV12-4, the J call TRBJ2-1; 7 nucleotides align to TRBD2. Losses at the gene ends were 5 bases for V and 15 bases for J; bases not matched to a gene: 13. The CDR3 is made up of 13 amino acids. CDR3 amino acids: CASSMTSRRAMFF. In DNA form, the CDR3 reads TGTGCCAGCAGTATGACTAGCAGGAGGGCCATGTTCTTC.

This clonotype was detected many times. The CDR3 region is CASSLPSKGTEAFF. The CDR3 bases are TGTGCCAGCAGCTTACCCTCAAAGGGGACTGAAGCTTTCTTT. This sequence joins TRBV7-2 and TRBJ1-1; D perhaps matches TRBD1 (5 bases). This CDR3 contains 14 residues. Germline V gene data show CDR1 as SGHTA and CDR2 as FQGNSA. Trimming stripped 2 bases from V and 5 bases from J, with 12 bases between.

This clonotype showed up just a few times. V usage is TRBV28 and J usage is TRBJ2-1, with 7 bases matching TRBD1. The CDR3 runs 18 residues. Trimming cost V 4 bases and J 4 bases; bases outside gene matches: 16. Germline V gene lookup returns CDR1 MDHEN and CDR2 SYDVKM. The CDR3 DNA reads as TGTGCCAGCAGTTCAATCTGGACAGGACGGTCCTTTTACAATGAGCAGTTCTTC. Its protein is CASSSIWTGRSFYNEQFF.

This clonotype was recorded many times. J is TRBJ1-3 and V is TRBV9; no clear D. The ends were cut back, 4 bases at V and 4 bases at J, with 15 bases in the middle. The CDR3 is 15 residues long. Germline CDR1 SGDLS, CDR2 YYNGEE. The chain's CDR3 is CASSPPRGGGNTIYF. The CDR3 nucleotides read TGTGCCAGCAGCCCTCCCCGGGGTGGGGGAAACACCATATATTTT.

This clonotype was seen ten or more times. The chain is built from TRBV7-2 and TRBJ1-1, with D possibly being TRBD1 (6 bases). Trimming took 1 base from V and 8 from J, leaving 14 bases between them. In germline, CDR1 is SGHTA, CDR2 FQGNSA. CDR3 length: 14 amino acids. The DNA for the CDR3 is TGTGCCAGCAGCTTAGAGCCAGGGGAATTAGAAGCTTTCTTT. The encoded protein is CASSLEPGELEAFF.

This clonotype was seen repeatedly, ten times or more. J is TRBJ2-2 and V is TRBV5-4; possible D gene TRBD2, 6 bases. CDR3 length equals 15 residues. CDR1 and CDR2 (germline): SGHNT, YYREEE (reference sequence). CDR3 protein: CAEKSGFANTGELFF. DNA of the CDR3: TGTGCTGAGAAAAGCGGGTTCGCGAACACCGGGGAGCTGTTTTTT.